This TCR beta chain comes out of a study of blood T cell repertoires in COVID-19. Study background: Donors in the United States, Italy and Spain gave samples during acute or convalescent COVID-19. PBMCs, B-cell-depleted T cells, or T cells were the source of the cDNA or gDNA that made up the material.

Methods used by the authors: From reference gene primer amplification, estimates of nucleated cell counts were derived. The table came from immunoSEQ multiplex PCR; TCRdb's copy has only in-frame clones and leaves some out. Clone size and the V and J calls come from that table; the DNA yielded D and trimming. The sample comprises approximately 130,000 clones, approximately 84% of which are singletons, and 18% rests with the top ten. The CDR3 length is 15 residues. The germline gives CDR1 LGHNA, CDR2 YNFKEQ. Losses at the gene ends were 3 bases for V and 1 base for J; bases not matched to a gene: 2. This chain connects TRBV4-2 to TRBJ2-7; 11 bases fit TRBD2. The sequencing input was peripheral blood. The receptor's source is a woman aged 45-59 years who had recovered from COVID-19. The CDR3 sequence: CASSQGLAVSYEQYF. CDR3 nucleotides: TGTGCCAGCAGCCAGGGACTAGCGGTTTCCTACGAGCAGTACTTC.